This paragraph covers one T cell receptor (beta chain) sequence. The sample belongs to a study of PD-L1 blockade in urothelial cancer. Germline-derived CDR1 and CDR2 are SGDLS and YYNGEE. The CDR3 runs to 15 residues. Germline trimming cut 3 bases from V and 11 bases from J; bases unmatched to any gene: 9. Synthetic templates analogous to TCR were spiked into all PCRs individually. Generated by immunoSEQ multiplex PCR, the TCRdb table keeps only in-frame clones and is missing some. Of about 71,000 clones detected, 85% to 90% appear once; the ten largest clones hold roughly 3.2%. V gene TRBV9 combines with J gene TRBJ1-6; 9 bases are shared with TRBD1. The receptor was derived from a man aged 55 to 69 with urothelial cancer. Sequenced material: PBMCs, taken around atezolizumab (anti-PD-L1) treatment. The CDR3 DNA sequence: TGTGCCAGCAGCGCTGGGGGACAGGGAAATACACCCCTCCACTTT. This codes for CASSAGGQGNTPLHF.